The source of this TCR beta chain is a study of T-cell reconstitution after alpha-beta-depleted transplantation in children. Unique molecular identifiers were incorporated when the TCRbeta library was constructed. From the PCR reads, TCRdb called clonotypes with MiXCR, one entry per CDR3 protein. Seen here are about 610,000 distinct CDR3 sequences, more than 9% observed once, and the top ten hold less than 5%. This clonotype was seen repeatedly, ten times or more. The origin of this receptor is a human donor who donated a stem cell graft to a child with acute myeloid leukemia. Sequenced here: PBMCs from the stem cell graft donor, sampled from the stem cell graft.

The CDR3 sequence: CASDKDPVSGNTIYF. CDR3 bases: TGTGCCAGCGACAAAGACCCAGTATCTGGAAACACCATATATTTT. This chain joins TRBV7-9 and TRBJ1-3; D is undetermined. The germline CDR1 and CDR2 sequences are SEHNR and FQNEAQ (reference sequence). V lost 8 bases to trimming and J lost 1 base, with 15 bases between them. The CDR3 runs to 15 residues.